Following are 32 T cell receptor beta chains from one sample sequenced in a study of T cell responses to AZD1222 COVID-19 vaccine. Some clones are missing from TCRdb's copy, which holds only in-frame ones; the method was immunoSEQ multiplex PCR. The table has roughly 120,000 clones, around 87% seen once. The sample here was peripheral blood, taken on day 0 of AZD1222 vaccination. All receptors come from an adult in good health.

This CDR3 is CASSPVWAQGWTDLNTEAFF. For the CDR3, the DNA is TGTGCCAGCAGTCCCGTTTGGGCACAGGGTTGGACGGATCTGAACACTGAAGCTTTCTTT. The chain employs TRBV28 and TRBJ1-1; tentatively, D is TRBD1 (6 bases). The germline gives CDR1 MDHEN, CDR2 SYDVKM. V lost 5 bases, J lost 0 bases, and 28 bases lay in between. The CDR3 has 20 amino acids.

The V and J genes are TRBV2 and TRBJ2-7, with D perhaps TRBD2 (7 bases). Germline assignment: CDR1 SNHLY and CDR2 FYNNEI. Between the trimmed V and J ends, which lost 7 bases and 1 base, there was a span of 11 bases. The CDR3 consists of 13 residues. CDR3 DNA: TGTGCCAGCAAGGGGGGGGAGTCCTACGAGCAGTACTTC. This codes for CASKGGESYEQYF.

The chain joins TRBV6-5 to TRBJ2-7, with D maybe TRBD1 (5 bases). CDR3 length: 15 amino acids. Germline V gene data show CDR1 as MNHEY and CDR2 as SVGAGI. Trimming took off 2 bases at V and 1 base at J, with 12 bases between the two ends. The CDR3 DNA is TGTGCCAGCAGTTACGCTACGACAGCTTCCTACGAGCAGTACTTC. Translated: CASSYATTASYEQYF.

This chain joins TRBV5-1 and TRBJ2-2, with D tentatively TRBD1 (6 bases). Germline V gives CDR1 SGHRS, CDR2 YFSETQ. CDR3 length equals 15 residues. The ends were cut back, 0 bases at V and 2 bases at J, with 8 bases in the middle. CDR3 region: CASSLGQDNTGELFF. As DNA, the CDR3 is TGCGCCAGCAGCTTGGGACAGGATAACACCGGGGAGCTGTTTTTT.

The V call is TRBV6-2 or TRBV6-3, the J call TRBJ1-4, with D uncertain. The V end was cut by 5 bases, the J end by 10 bases, with 11 bases between. Germline CDR1 and CDR2: MNHEY and SVGEGT. The CDR3 is made up of 12 amino acids. This CDR3 reads CASSPHNGKLFF. The CDR3 DNA reads TGTGCCAGCAGTCCCCACAACGGAAAACTGTTTTTT.

The V call is TRBV6-2 or TRBV6-3, the J call TRBJ1-3; D is perhaps TRBD1 (6 bases). The germline V and J ends were trimmed by 6 bases and 0 bases, with 15 bases remaining between them. CDR3 size: 16 residues. The germline CDR1 and CDR2 sequences are MNHEY and SVGEGT. As DNA, the CDR3 is TGTGCCAGCAGCCCTATAACAGGGAGCTCTGGAAACACCATATATTTT. Translated, it gives CASSPITGSSGNTIYF.

This clone was found once. The DNA of the CDR3 is TGCAGTGCGGCCCAAGAGACCCAGTACTTC. Its translation is CSAAQETQYF. The chain uses TRBV20-1 and TRBJ2-5; D remains unclear. V lost 6 bases to trimming and J lost 1 base, with 3 bases between them. The CDR3 length is 10 residues. Germline V lookup: CDR1 DFQATT, CDR2 SNEGSKA (reference sequence).

J is TRBJ1-2 and V is TRBV6-5, with a tentative D call TRBD1 (5 bases). The CDR3 contains 15 residues. V dropped 0 bases and J dropped 3 bases, with 11 bases sitting between them. Germline-derived CDR1 and CDR2 are MNHEY and SVGAGI. The CDR3 spells CASSYSSPGYYGYTF. The CDR3 nucleotides read TGTGCCAGCAGTTACTCGAGTCCAGGGTACTATGGCTACACCTTC.

The J gene is TRBJ2-5, the V gene TRBV11-2, with D possibly being TRBD1 (5 bases). Germline V CDR1 and CDR2: SGHAT, FQNNGV. The CDR3 has 14 amino acids. V shed 1 base and J shed 9 bases, with 15 bases lying between them. The CDR3 here is CASSLGGGQKAQYF. The CDR3, as DNA: TGTGCCAGCAGCTTAGGGGGCGGTCAAAAGGCCCAGTACTTC.

The chain combines TRBV7-7 with TRBJ2-2; 7 positions agree with TRBD1. Trimming took 5 bases from V and 7 from J; bases not matched to a gene: 10. CDR3 size: 15 residues. Germline CDR1 SSHAT, CDR2 FNYEAQ (reference sequence). The CDR3 nucleotides read TGTGCCAGCAGCCCAAGGACAGGTGGAGTCGGGGAGCTGTTTTTT. This translates into CASSPRTGGVGELFF.

The J gene is TRBJ1-1, the V gene TRBV19; a possible D gene is TRBD1 (6 bases). Germline V gene lookup returns CDR1 LNHDA and CDR2 SQIVND (reference sequence). CDR3 length: 14 residues. The germline V and J ends were trimmed by 4 bases and 1 base, with 10 bases remaining between them. CDR3: CASSRGPGNTEAFF. Written as DNA, the CDR3 is TGTGCCAGTAGTAGGGGGCCCGGGAACACTGAAGCTTTCTTT.

The chain carries TRBV7-9 and TRBJ2-7; D may be TRBD1 (5 bases). CDR1 and CDR2 from the germline V gene are SEHNR and FQNEAQ (reference sequence). V lost 5 bases to trimming and J lost 5 bases, with 10 bases between them. The CDR3 runs 12 residues. Here the CDR3 reads CASSVQGNEQYF. Written as DNA, the CDR3 is TGTGCCAGCAGCGTTCAGGGAAACGAGCAGTACTTC.

V usage is TRBV19 and J usage is TRBJ2-7; TRBD1 is a possible D gene (6 bases). CDR3 size: 14 residues. Germline CDR1 is LNHDA and CDR2 is SQIVND (reference sequence). Trimming left V 4 bases short and J 2 bases short, with 12 bases between. The chain's CDR3 is CASSTTGHTYEQYF. CDR3 nucleotide sequence: TGTGCCAGTAGTACAACGGGACATACCTACGAGCAGTACTTC.

The rearrangement links TRBV6-6 to TRBJ2-7; D possibly corresponds to TRBD2 (6 bases). The CDR3 length is 12 residues. Germline V gene lookup returns CDR1 MNHNY and CDR2 SVGAGI (reference sequence). V shed 6 bases and J shed 3 bases, with 9 bases lying between them. CDR3: CASSQGGYEQYF. The CDR3 nucleotides read TGTGCCAGCAGCCAGGGAGGCTACGAGCAGTACTTC.

V gene TRBV4-1 combines with J gene TRBJ1-5; D ambiguous. This CDR3 contains 13 residues. CDR1 and CDR2 from the germline V gene are MGHRA and YSYEKL. Trimming left V 8 bases short and J 0 bases short, with 8 bases between. In nucleotides, the CDR3 is TGCGCCAGCTCGGATCGTAGCAATCAGCCCCAGCATTTT. Residues: CASSDRSNQPQHF.

The chain links TRBV30 to TRBJ1-3, with D unresolved. The germline V gene has CDR1 GTSNPN and CDR2 SVGIG (reference sequence). The V end was cut by 4 bases, the J end by 7 bases, with 8 bases between. The CDR3 sequence is 11 residues long. The CDR3, as DNA: TGTGCCTGGAAAGCCGGTAACACCATATATTTT. Protein sequence: CAWKAGNTIYF. Looking up the rest from reference TRBV30 and TRBJ1-3 gives the full variable domain: SQTIHQWPATLVQPVGSPLSLECTVEGTSNPNLYWYRQAAGRGLQLLFYSVGIGQISSEVPQNLSASRPQDRQFILSSKKLLLSDSGFYLCAWKAGNTIYFGEGSWLTVV.

The CDR3: CASSQDGTRGANVLTF. For the CDR3, the DNA is TGCGCCAGCAGCCAAGATGGAACCCGGGGGGCCAACGTCCTGACTTTC. The rearrangement joins TRBV4-3 to TRBJ2-6; D gene unclear. V was trimmed by 0 bases and J by 4 bases, leaving 10 bases between them. CDR1 LGHNA and CDR2 YSLEER come from the germline V gene. The CDR3 spans 16 residues.

This chain uses TRBV5-1 with TRBJ1-1; no clear D gene. This CDR3 spans 19 amino acids. Between the trimmed V and J ends, which lost 1 base and 0 bases, there was a span of 22 bases. Per germline, CDR1 SGHRS and CDR2 YFSETQ. The CDR3, as DNA: TGCGCCAGCAGCTTGTCGTTCGGTCTCCCCCAAGTCATGAACACTGAAGCTTTCTTT. Its protein product is CASSLSFGLPQVMNTEAFF.

The genes are TRBV5-1 and TRBJ2-7; no clear D gene. This CDR3 is built from 13 residues. CDR1 and CDR2 from the germline V gene are SGHRS and YFSETQ. V was clipped by 0 bases and J by 3 bases, with 7 bases between them. The CDR3 sequence is CASSLESVYEQYF. The CDR3, as DNA: TGCGCCAGCAGCTTGGAATCGGTCTACGAGCAGTACTTC.

This rearrangement joins TRBV19 to TRBJ2-7; D is perhaps TRBD2 (6 bases). Germline V gene sequence: CDR1 LNHDA, CDR2 SQIVND (reference sequence). V was cut by 5 bases and J by 5 bases, with 16 bases left in between. The CDR3 contains 14 residues. The CDR3: CASSFFGGVDEQYF. DNA for the CDR3: TGTGCCAGTAGTTTTTTTGGAGGGGTCGACGAGCAGTACTTC. The full variable domain, in which reference TRBV19 and TRBJ2-7 provide the parts outside the CDR3, is DGGITQSPKYLFRKEGQNVTLSCEQNLNHDAMYWYRQDPGQGLRLIYYSQIVNDFQKGDIAEGYSVSREKKESFPLTVTSAQKNPTAFYLCASSFFGGVDEQYFGPGTRLTVT.

The gene calls are TRBV2 and TRBJ1-4; D not resolved. CDR1 SNHLY and CDR2 FYNNEI come from the germline V gene. Trimming left V 6 bases short and J 1 base short, with 9 bases between. CDR3 length: 14 residues. The CDR3 region is CASRKAETNEKLFF. The CDR3, as DNA: TGTGCCAGCAGAAAGGCCGAAACTAATGAAAAACTGTTTTTT. The whole variable domain, remainder taken from reference TRBV2 and TRBJ1-4, is EPEVTQTPSHQVTQMGQEVILRCVPISNHLYFYWYRQILGQKVEFLVSFYNNEISEKSEIFDDQFSVERPDGSNFTLKIRSTKLEDSAMYFCASRKAETNEKLFFGSGTQLSVL.

The chain employs TRBV9 and TRBJ2-3, with unresolved D. The germline gives CDR1 SGDLS, CDR2 YYNGEE. The CDR3 totals 13 residues. The V and J ends lost 1 base and 5 bases respectively, with 8 bases between them. In DNA, the CDR3 is TGTGCCAGCAGCGTATCGGGTGGAGATACGCAGTATTTT. This translates into CASSVSGGDTQYF.

In nucleotides, the CDR3 is TGCAGCGTTGAAGCCCCAGAAGACAGGGGTCCAGATACGCAGTATTTT. Translated, it gives CSVEAPEDRGPDTQYF. This chain links TRBV29-1 with TRBJ2-3, with 8 nucleotides matching TRBD1. The trim removed 1 base at V and 4 bases at J, leaving 10 bases unmatched. This CDR3 contains 16 residues. The V gene's germline CDR1 is SQVTM and CDR2 ANQGSEA.

The chain uses TRBV29-1 and TRBJ1-2; weak D call: TRBD1 (5 bases). V lost 6 bases, J lost 7 bases, and 18 bases lay in between. CDR3 length: 13 residues. CDR1 is SQVTM and CDR2 is ANQGSEA in the germline V gene. The CDR3 DNA is TGCAGCGTCCTCGGACCCGGGGCGAGTGGCTACACCTTC. Its translation is CSVLGPGASGYTF. The full variable domain, its missing parts supplied by reference TRBV29-1 and TRBJ1-2, is SAVISQKPSRDICQRGTSLTIQCQVDSQVTMMFWYRQQPGQSLTLIATANQGSEATYESGFVIDKFPISRPNLTFSTLTVSNMSPEDSSIYLCSVLGPGASGYTFGSGTRLTVV.

V is TRBV11-2 and J is TRBJ2-2, with TRBD1 identical over 8 bases. CDR3 length equals 16 residues. V was clipped by 6 bases and J by 9 bases; unmatched bases: 15. Germline loops: CDR1 SGHAT, CDR2 FQNNGV. As DNA, the CDR3 is TGTGCCAGCAGACACTTAGGACAGGGACAACCCCGGGAGCTGTTTTTT. Translating gives CASRHLGQGQPRELFF.

This clone was recorded once. V usage is TRBV10-2 and J usage is TRBJ2-3; 11 nucleotides agree with TRBD2. Trimming at V came to 4 bases and at J to 0 bases, leaving 9 bases not matched to a gene. The CDR3 has 18 residues. Germline V gives CDR1 WSHSY, CDR2 SAAADI. In DNA form, the CDR3 reads TGCGCCAGCAGTGGGTTAGCGGGGGGGGTCATTAGCACAGATACGCAGTATTTT. It specifies CASSGLAGGVISTDTQYF.

The V call is TRBV6-5, the J call TRBJ1-1; D possibly corresponds to TRBD1 (6 bases). This CDR3 has 15 amino acids. The V end was cut by 0 bases, the J end by 4 bases, with 12 bases between. Germline CDR1 is MNHEY and CDR2 is SVGAGI. CDR3 nucleotides: TGTGCCAGCAGTTACTCTTATGCAGGGGTCACTGAAGCTTTCTTT. This translates into CASSYSYAGVTEAFF.

This chain connects TRBV5-4 to TRBJ1-2; tentatively, D is TRBD1 (5 bases). The germline V gene has CDR1 SGHNT and CDR2 YYREEE (reference sequence). The CDR3 is 14 amino acids. The germline V and J ends were trimmed by 4 bases and 3 bases, with 13 bases remaining between them. The CDR3 sequence is CASSLLGRHYGYTF. The DNA for the CDR3 is TGTGCCAGCAGCCTCCTGGGGCGTCACTATGGCTACACCTTC.

The chain links TRBV19 to TRBJ2-6, with a weak D call TRBD2 (5 bases). Germline V gives CDR1 LNHDA, CDR2 SQIVND (reference sequence). Trimming cost V 4 bases and J 0 bases, with 7 bases left between them. This CDR3 is 15 amino acids long. As DNA, the CDR3 is TGTGCCAGTAGTAGGAGGTACTCTGGGGCCAACGTCCTGACTTTC. Translated, it gives CASSRRYSGANVLTF.

This clone was detected once. V is TRBV3-1 (or the pseudogene TRBV3-2) and J is TRBJ1-2; D not certain. CDR1 is LGHDT, CDR2 YNNKEL, per germline (reference sequence). Trimming removed 1 base from V and 0 bases from J, with 6 bases in between. This CDR3 is 14 amino acids long. DNA for the CDR3: TGTGCCAGCAGCCAAGGGCATACTAACTATGGCTACACCTTC. It yields the protein CASSQGHTNYGYTF.

About this clone: The sample holds other DNA sequences that translate to the same CDR3. J is TRBJ2-7 and V is TRBV27, with 11 bases identical to TRBD1. With 5 bases clipped from V and 3 bases from J, the junction kept 3 bases outside the gene matches. CDR1 and CDR2 (germline): MNHEY, SMNVEV (reference sequence). This CDR3 is built from 14 residues. In nucleotides, the CDR3 is TGTGCCAGCAGTCCCGGGACAGGGGGCTACGAGCAGTACTTC. The encoded protein is CASSPGTGGYEQYF.

The chain employs TRBV6-2 or TRBV6-3 and TRBJ2-5; a weak D match, TRBD2 (6 bases). V lost 6 bases, J lost 4 bases, and 9 bases lay in between. Germline V gene sequence: CDR1 MNHEY, CDR2 SVGEGT. CDR3 length: 12 amino acids. The CDR3 sequence: CASSIGGETQYF. DNA of the CDR3: TGTGCCAGCAGCATCGGGGGAGAGACCCAGTACTTC.